Following are 8 T cell receptor beta chains from one sample sequenced in a study of T cell responses to AZD1222 COVID-19 vaccine. Measured with immunoSEQ multiplex PCR; TCRdb has only the in-frame clones, and not every one. The sample consists of about 94,000 clones, 88% of them appearing once. The material was peripheral blood, obtained on day 0 of AZD1222 vaccination. The receptors derive from an adult in good health.

V usage is TRBV15 and J usage is TRBJ2-6; TRBD1 aligns across 7 bases. The V and J ends lost 3 bases and 3 bases, in that order; junction bases with no gene match: 8. Germline loops: CDR1 LNHNV, CDR2 YYDKDF (reference sequence). This CDR3 comprises 17 residues. CDR3 bases: TGTGCCACCAGCAGCCGTGAAGACAGGGTTGGGGCCAACGTCCTGACTTTC. Translation gives CATSSREDRVGANVLTF.

The genes are TRBV28 and TRBJ1-5; D unresolved. The ends were cut back, 8 bases at V and 5 bases at J, with 16 bases in the middle. The germline V gene has CDR1 MDHEN and CDR2 SYDVKM. This CDR3 region has 14 residues. DNA for the CDR3: TGTGCCAGCGGAAGGACGGAGAGGCATCAGCCCCAGCATTTT. Residues: CASGRTERHQPQHF.

V usage is TRBV7-2 and J usage is TRBJ1-5; no clear D gene. Trimming removed 6 bases at V and 2 bases at J, with 14 bases between. The V gene's germline CDR1 is SGHTA and CDR2 FQGNSA. There are 15 residues in the CDR3. In DNA, the CDR3 is TGTGCCAGCAGTCCCGGCCGGGGTGGCAATCAGCCCCAGCATTTT. As protein: CASSPGRGGNQPQHF.

V usage is TRBV21-1 and J usage is TRBJ1-5. TRBV21-1 is described as a pseudogene. This CDR3 has 17 residues. CDR3 amino acids: CASSKVSCLYRNQPQHF. DNA for the CDR3: TGTGCCAGCAGCAAAGTCTCGTGTCTCTACCGCAATCAGCCCCAGCATTTT.

The chain is built from TRBV23-1 and TRBJ1-5; 9 nucleotides match TRBD1. TRBV23-1 is an open reading frame, and its role is uncertain. The CDR3 sequence is 16 residues long. Losses at the gene ends were 2 bases for V and 4 bases for J; bases not matched to a gene: 6. This chain's CDR3 is CASSQISGTGNQPQHF. Here the CDR3 DNA reads TGCGCCAGCAGTCAAATATCTGGGACAGGGAATCAGCCCCAGCATTTT.

V and J are TRBV7-2 and TRBJ1-4, with 8 bases identical to TRBD1. Germline lookup yields CDR1 SGHTA and CDR2 FQGNSA. The CDR3 extends over 15 amino acids. V gave up 3 bases and J gave up 4 bases; unmatched junction bases: 4. The CDR3 reads CASSFGQGNNEKLFF. CDR3 in DNA: TGTGCCAGCAGCTTTGGACAGGGTAATAATGAAAAACTGTTTTTT.

This clone was seen only a few times. The genes are TRBV19 and TRBJ1-2; possibly TRBD1 for D (6 bases). The CDR3 has 15 amino acids. V lost 4 bases and J 4 bases, leaving 16 bases between the germline ends. Germline values: CDR1 LNHDA, CDR2 SQIVND (reference sequence). The CDR3 protein is CASSRTSARGYGYTF. CDR3 nucleotides: TGTGCCAGTAGTAGAACCTCTGCCAGGGGCTATGGCTACACCTTC.

This clone was seen once. This chain joins TRBV5-1 and TRBJ1-6; TRBD1 aligns across 7 bases. Germline V gives CDR1 SGHRS, CDR2 YFSETQ. J gave up 6 bases and V 4 bases, and 7 bases lay outside the gene matches. CDR3 length equals 15 residues. In nucleotides, the CDR3 is TGCGCCAGCAGCCCCCGACAGGGAAGTAATTCACCCCTCCACTTT. The encoded protein is CASSPRQGSNSPLHF.